Sequencing of this TCR beta chain was carried out in a study of identical twins listed by TCRdb under 2016. Some background on the complete study: The study deep-sequenced TCR alpha and beta repertoires from monozygotic twins, unrelated adults of various ages and cord blood to test whether fetal clonotypes persist. To rule out contamination, the twin experiments were replicated at different times with different library preparation protocols. Broader findings and caveats from the paper: Out-of-frame TCR alpha sharing in monozygotic twins was systematically underestimated by recombination models, whereas sharing between unrelated individuals was in agreement with the recombination models. Compared with coincidental sharing between unrelated individuals, out-of-frame TCR alpha sequences shared between twins had an excess of sequences with low generation probability. Excess twin sharing in beta out-of-frame sequences was weaker because fewer shared sequences lowered the signal-to-noise ratio. Fewer insertions were carried by abundant cord blood beta clonotypes; a weaker similar trend was observed in young adult naive repertoires, while no such trend was observed in memory repertoires. Zero-insertion analyses could be partly confounded by invariant T cells such as MAIT and iNKT, though diverse VJ usage argued against such confounding for most clonotypes. Because the same donors could not be followed over many years, conclusions were based on cross-sectional statistical analysis.

Every donor in the study was a healthy Caucasian. Three pairs of female monozygotic twins, all aged about 18 to 29 years, were included in the twin cohort. Positive isolation kits from Invitrogen were used to isolate CD4+ and CD8+ T cell populations. The library was produced with 5' RACE. For sequencing, an Illumina HiSeq 2000 was employed. Template switching added a universal primer binding site, and the final cDNA carried a unique molecular identifier that allowed TCR cDNA molecules to be counted accurately. Specific primers in the conserved constant-segment region were used to synthesize first-strand cDNA for the TCR alpha and beta chains. Each cDNA library was double barcoded, with a SMART-Mk sample barcode plus Illumina barcodes, to control for contamination. Two successive PCR steps introduced TruSeq adapter sequences along with Illumina sample barcodes. The TCR alpha and beta cDNA libraries were sequenced on the Illumina HiSeq platform using custom primers. Per the authors' processing: Unique molecular identifiers were extracted from raw reads with MiGEC, and CDR3 positions were determined with MiXCR. For each individual, recombination models were inferred using an EM algorithm with the repgenHMM and IGoR tools. Shared clonotype analysis was performed with the tcR package in R, normalizing sharing by the product of cloneset sizes. Out-of-frame nonproductive sequences were analyzed to study raw recombination free of thymic and clonal selection effects. In-frame beta chains were kept once TCRdb had trimmed the public reads at Q25 with fastp and called clones with MiXCR. Identical CDR3 protein sequences are pooled into one entry, listed with their most common genes and DNA. These V and J calls are TCRdb output, not the study's own analysis. For this sample the table gives roughly 480,000 distinct CDR3 sequences, of which 20% to 25% were detected only once. Around 3% of the sample goes to the ten largest clones.

A word on this clonotype: Its antigen is unknown. Base qualities are not recorded, but no much larger clone differs from it by a single base.

Deletion took 0 bases off V and 6 bases off J, with a span of 15 bases between the germline ends. Including the terminal cysteine and phenylalanine, the CDR3 comprises 16 residues. Only CDR3 DNA is held: 48 bases, read in frame from base 1. In the germline V gene, CDR1 corresponds to MNHEY and CDR2 to SVGAGI. The sample also formed part of further work on T cells expressing NK-cell markers. The second publication reports: TCR beta-chain repertoires were profiled in sorted CD3+CD56+NKG2C+, CD3+CD56+NKG2C- and CD3+CD56-NKG2C+ T-cell subsets from roughly eight donors. Among the eight sequenced donors, only one was HCMV-seronegative, while the other seven were HCMV-seropositive. To restrict sorting to alphabetaTCR-expressing T cells, an anti-gammadeltaTCR antibody was added in several experiments. For over five donors, the dominant CD3+CD56+NKG2C+ clonotypes were among the top 10 CD8+ clonotypes and accounted for 1.0-7.0% of CD8+ T cells. Those dominant clonotypes were again the most abundant among CD3+CD56-NKG2C+ cells in a handful of donors, at roughly 25-65%. It remained unclear whether the expanded NKG2C-expressing T cell clones were specific for HCMV antigens. Randomly selected healthy volunteers, three men and five women, were used as the eight sequenced donors. A commercial ELISA kit detecting HCMV-specific IgG in serum was used to determine HCMV serostatus. MIGEC handled demultiplexing of the reads and grouping by UMI, while MiTCR was used to assemble and quantify clonotypes. To remove erroneous sequences, TCR cDNA sequences were retained only when supported by two or more reads. Downstream repertoire analysis used the tcR package, and clonotypes were matched across fractions by CDR3 nucleotide sequence plus V segment. VDJmatch was used to annotate antigen specificity against VDJdb, with one amino acid substitution allowed in CDR3.

Rearrangement joined TRBV6-5 to TRBJ2-1; the D segment cannot be called with confidence. This clonotype originated in a woman younger than 30 in good health. Sequenced: CD4+ T cells sorted from blood. The CDR3 loop reads CASSYSPNVEFNEQFF. The sequenced DNA: TGTGCCAGCAGTTACTCGCCGAACGTAGAGTTCAATGAGCAGTTCTTC.